The 25 T cell receptor beta chains given below trace back to one sample, sequenced in a study of metastatic and nonmetastatic thyroid tumors. Ahead of thyroid surgery, no patient had received treatment of any kind. MiXCR re-clonotyped the PCR reads for TCRdb. Seen here are 15,000 to 20,000 clones, under 35% observed once, and the top ten hold around 16%. The sample comprised tumor tissue. Receptor source: a female donor with papillary thyroid cancer or a benign thyroid nodule (not recorded which). Some clones in this sample may be carry-over from other donors' samples.

CDR3 amino acids: CASSQDGGTWANVLTF. The DNA for the CDR3 is TGCGCCAGCAGCCAAGACGGAGGGACCTGGGCCAACGTCCTGACTTTC. This chain links TRBV4-3 with TRBJ2-6; possibly TRBD2 for D (6 bases). Germline V gene data show CDR1 as LGHNA and CDR2 as YSLEER. This CDR3 contains 16 residues. Trimming removed 0 bases from V and 5 bases from J, with 11 bases in between.

This clone was seen more than once but under ten times. This rearrangement joins TRBV12-3 or TRBV12-4 to TRBJ1-1; 9 nucleotides agree with TRBD1. Unmatched junction bases numbered 13, after V lost 6 bases and J lost 2 bases. The CDR3 loop spans 17 amino acids. DNA for the CDR3: TGTGCCAGCAGCAGACCCCAGGGACAGGGTCCTAACACTGAAGCTTTCTTT. The encoded protein is CASSRPQGQGPNTEAFF.

This clone was seen at least ten times. This rearrangement joins TRBV19 to TRBJ1-5; D may be TRBD1 (5 bases). The CDR3 runs to 13 residues. Germline CDR1 reads LNHDA; CDR2 reads SQIVND (reference sequence). The germline V and J ends were trimmed by 7 bases and 2 bases, with 9 bases remaining between them. CDR3 amino acids: CASKGYGNQPQHF. CDR3 nucleotide sequence: TGTGCCAGTAAGGGGTACGGCAATCAGCCCCAGCATTTT.

The chain joins TRBV6-1 to TRBJ2-7; D not resolved. CDR3 length equals 14 residues. CDR1 is MNHNS and CDR2 is SASEGT in the germline V gene. The V end was cut by 3 bases, the J end by 4 bases, with 13 bases between. The DNA of the CDR3 is TGTGCCAGCAGTGAGCGCCCTCAGGTGTACGAGCAGTACTTC. As protein: CASSERPQVYEQYF.

This clone was seen many times. This chain joins TRBV28 and TRBJ1-2, with a tentative D call TRBD1 (5 bases). The CDR3 loop spans 12 amino acids. CDR1 and CDR2 (germline): MDHEN, SYDVKM. V was pared by 2 bases and J by 4 bases, with 5 bases between. The CDR3: CASSLRGYGYTF. CDR3 DNA: TGTGCCAGCAGTTTAAGGGGCTATGGCTACACCTTC.

The gene calls are TRBV5-6 and TRBJ1-1, with TRBD1 matching over 12 bases. Germline CDR1 SGHDT, CDR2 YYEEEE. After removal of 6 bases from V and 5 bases from J, the junction contained 8 bases not matched to a gene. The CDR3 is 15 amino acids. The CDR3 DNA sequence: TGTGCCAGCACGCGGGACAGGGGGCGCAGTACTGAAGCTTTCTTT. It codes for CASTRDRGRSTEAFF.

The V gene is TRBV6-2 or TRBV6-3, the J gene TRBJ2-6; no definite D call. This CDR3 comprises 15 residues. The germline V and J ends were trimmed by 7 bases and 0 bases, with 10 bases remaining between them. The V gene's germline CDR1 is MNHEY and CDR2 SVGEGT. The CDR3 DNA sequence: TGTGCCAGCACCCCCAGTAGCTCTGGGGCCAACGTCCTGACTTTC. Its translation is CASTPSSSGANVLTF.

This clone was recorded at least ten times. This chain connects TRBV20-1 to TRBJ2-1; the match to TRBD2 covers 9 bases. This CDR3 region has 15 residues. V gave up 0 bases and J gave up 4 bases; unmatched junction bases: 4. Germline CDR1 and CDR2: DFQATT and SNEGSKA (reference sequence). CDR3 protein: CSAREGLAFYNEQFF. The CDR3, as DNA: TGCAGTGCTAGAGAAGGACTAGCGTTTTACAATGAGCAGTTCTTC.

This clone was found a few times. The V call is TRBV19, the J call TRBJ2-1, with 10 bases that match TRBD2. Germline CDR1 LNHDA, CDR2 SQIVND (reference sequence). There are 14 residues in the CDR3. The ends lost 6 bases at V and 7 bases at J; junction bases unmatched: 6. The CDR3 loop reads CASREREGANEQFF. The CDR3, as DNA: TGTGCCAGTAGGGAGCGGGAGGGGGCGAATGAGCAGTTCTTC.

The rearrangement links TRBV4-1 to TRBJ2-1, with 9 positions matching TRBD2. The CDR3 is made up of 17 amino acids. From germline, CDR1 is MGHRA and CDR2 YSYEKL. V lost 0 bases, J lost 6 bases, and 9 bases stayed unmatched. For the CDR3, the DNA is TGCGCCAGCAGCCAAGATCGTGCGGGAGGGCCTGGCAATGAGCAGTTCTTC. Translation gives CASSQDRAGGPGNEQFF.

About this clone itself: This may come from a read error, since a much larger clone is one base off. The chain uses TRBV5-1 and TRBJ2-2; the D is unclear. The CDR3 covers 12 residues. CDR1 and CDR2 (germline): SGHRS, YFSETQ. Here the CDR3 reads CASILGVVELFF. The CDR3 DNA reads as TGCGCCAGCATCTTGGGTGTGGTGGAGCTGTTTTTT.

This clone was seen a handful of times. The J gene is TRBJ2-1, the V gene TRBV2; D is possibly TRBD1 (6 bases). The germline V gene encodes CDR1 SNHLY and CDR2 FYNNEI. CDR3 length: 15 amino acids. V lost 5 bases and J 4 bases, leaving 15 bases between the germline ends. The CDR3 DNA sequence: TGTGCCAGCAGTCGACCGGGACACTTATACAATGAGCAGTTCTTC. This gives the protein CASSRPGHLYNEQFF.

Points on this clone: A junction boundary mismatches the germline segment, possibly from a read error. The same CDR3 also results from other DNA sequences found in this sample. The V call is TRBV11-2, the J call TRBJ2-2; 7 bases are shared with TRBD1. The CDR3 totals 16 residues. Germline values: CDR1 SGHAT, CDR2 FQNNGV. In DNA form, the CDR3 reads TGTGCCAGCAGCTCCAGTGTCAGGGGGAACACCGGTGAGCTGTTTTTT. It encodes CASSSSVRGNTGELFF.

The CDR3 region is CSAMGGTGPYEQYF. The DNA of the CDR3 is TGCAGTGCTATGGGAGGGACAGGCCCCTACGAGCAGTACTTC. V usage is TRBV20-1 and J usage is TRBJ2-7, with a possible D match to TRBD1 (8 bases). This CDR3 region has 14 residues. The V end was cut by 4 bases, the J end by 2 bases, with 15 bases between. From germline, CDR1 is DFQATT and CDR2 SNEGSKA (reference sequence).

Relative to its sample, this clone is medium-sized. The sample holds other DNA sequences that translate to the same CDR3. V usage is TRBV6-2 or TRBV6-3 and J usage is TRBJ2-1, with 10 bases identical to TRBD2. The CDR3 covers 15 residues. The J segment lost 2 bases and the V segment lost 2 bases, leaving 0 bases of the junction unmatched. Germline CDR1 is MNHEY and CDR2 is SVGEGT. CDR3 sequence (DNA): TGTGCCAGCAGTTACCTAGCGGGAGCCTACAATGAGCAGTTCTTC. Translating gives CASSYLAGAYNEQFF.

This clone was detected a few times. One end of the junction does not line up with germline, which may come from a read error. The V and J genes are TRBV6-5 and TRBJ2-1; perhaps TRBD1 as D (6 bases). Germline loops: CDR1 MNHEY, CDR2 SVGAGI. The CDR3 extends over 16 amino acids. The CDR3 region is CASSDSGHDSYNEQFF. The DNA of the CDR3 is TGTGCCAGCAGTGACTCGGGACATGACTCCTACAATGAGCAGTTCTTC.

V and J are TRBV5-1 and TRBJ2-1; the match to TRBD2 covers 8 bases. The CDR3 has 15 amino acids. V gave up 7 bases and J gave up 7 bases; unmatched junction bases: 13. Germline V gene lookup returns CDR1 SGHRS and CDR2 YFSETQ. The DNA of the CDR3 is TGCGCCAGCCCATCGGGACTAGGTTTGGGTAATGAGCAGTTCTTC. It codes for CASPSGLGLGNEQFF.

This clone was seen at least ten times. This chain links TRBV28 with TRBJ2-2; D possibly corresponds to TRBD1 (6 bases). Trimming shortened V by 2 bases and J by 7 bases, and 17 bases separated the two germline ends. Germline V CDR1 and CDR2: MDHEN, SYDVKM. The CDR3 runs 16 residues. The CDR3 DNA reads as TGTGCCAGCAGTTTAGTGACAGGCCGAGGGTTCGGGGAGCTGTTTTTT. It translates to CASSLVTGRGFGELFF.

Note on this clone: This may be a read error, as it is one base from a much larger clone. The chain uses TRBV20-1 and TRBJ2-5; a weak D match, TRBD1 (6 bases). Germline V gene sequence: CDR1 DFQATT, CDR2 SNEGSKA (reference sequence). CDR3 length: 11 residues. CDR3 sequence: CSARTAGTLTF. The CDR3 DNA is TGCAGTGCTAGAACCGCCGGGACACTCACCTTC.

The gene calls are TRBV4-2 and TRBJ1-1, with D possibly TRBD1 on 6 matching bases. Germline V gene sequence: CDR1 LGHNA, CDR2 YNFKEQ. This CDR3 has 18 amino acids. V dropped 8 bases and J dropped 2 bases, with 27 bases sitting between them. CDR3 in DNA: TGTGCCAGCTCTGGGGACTCGGTTCAGGGGTATGGTAACACTGAAGCTTTCTTT. This gives the protein CASSGDSVQGYGNTEAFF.

This clone occurred a few times. The rearrangement joins TRBV2 to TRBJ2-1; 9 bases map to TRBD2. With 8 bases clipped from V and 8 bases from J, the junction kept 10 bases outside the gene matches. The germline CDR1 and CDR2 sequences are SNHLY and FYNNEI. The length of the CDR3 is 14 residues. CDR3 DNA sequence: TGTGCCAGCGTGCGGGGGGGACAGCACGATGAGCAGTTCTTC. Protein product: CASVRGGQHDEQFF.

Judged by abundance, this clone is medium-sized. The chain couples TRBV12-3 or TRBV12-4 to TRBJ2-7; D gene unclear. Trimming left V 3 bases short and J 7 bases short, with 10 bases between. This CDR3 comprises 12 residues. The CDR3 DNA is TGTGCCAGCAGTTTGTGGGGTTTTGAGCAGTACTTC. Protein product: CASSLWGFEQYF.

This clone was seen a few times. The chain combines TRBV20-1 with TRBJ2-5, with D possibly being TRBD1 or TRBD2 (6 bases each). The CDR3 runs to 14 residues. Looked up from germline, CDR1 is DFQATT and CDR2 is SNEGSKA (reference sequence). Deletions cut 3 bases from V and 5 bases from J, with 16 bases between. CDR3 DNA: TGCAGTGCTAGGCCCGGGGGCGGTAGGGAGACCCAGTACTTC. This translates into CSARPGGGRETQYF.

This clone showed up just once. The V gene is TRBV5-1, the J gene TRBJ1-1, with TRBD1 as a possible D gene (5 bases). V lost 3 bases and J 0 bases, leaving 12 bases between the germline ends. The length of the CDR3 is 15 residues. The germline CDR1 and CDR2 sequences are SGHRS and YFSETQ. The CDR3 DNA follows: TGCGCCAGCAGCTGGGGGACCGAATTGAACACTGAAGCTTTCTTT. Translation: CASSWGTELNTEAFF.

The chain links TRBV15 to TRBJ1-1; TRBD1 matches 7 bases. V lost 3 bases to trimming and J lost 5 bases; unmatched junction nucleotides: 3. Germline lookup yields CDR1 LNHNV and CDR2 YYDKDF (reference sequence). This CDR3 has 13 amino acids. The DNA for the CDR3 is TGTGCCACCAGCAGGACAGGGACTACTGAAGCTTTCTTT. The encoded protein is CATSRTGTTEAFF.